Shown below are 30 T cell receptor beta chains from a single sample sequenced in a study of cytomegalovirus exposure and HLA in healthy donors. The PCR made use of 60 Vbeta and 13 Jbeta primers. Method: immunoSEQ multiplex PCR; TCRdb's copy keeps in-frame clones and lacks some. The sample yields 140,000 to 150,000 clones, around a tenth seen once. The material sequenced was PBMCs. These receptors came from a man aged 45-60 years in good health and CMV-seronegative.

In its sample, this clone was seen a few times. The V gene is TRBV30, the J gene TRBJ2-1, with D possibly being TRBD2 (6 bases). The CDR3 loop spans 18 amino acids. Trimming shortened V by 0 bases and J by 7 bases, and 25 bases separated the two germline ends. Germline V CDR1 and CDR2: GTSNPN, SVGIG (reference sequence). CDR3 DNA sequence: TGTGCCTGGAGTGTCGGTTTTTTGGGGGGAAGCCGATCGAATGAGCAGTTCTTC. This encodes CAWSVGFLGGSRSNEQFF.

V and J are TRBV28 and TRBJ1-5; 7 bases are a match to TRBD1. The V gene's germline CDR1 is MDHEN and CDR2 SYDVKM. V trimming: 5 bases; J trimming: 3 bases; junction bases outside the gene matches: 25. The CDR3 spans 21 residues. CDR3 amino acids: CASSTTGSLARTLGPNQPQHF. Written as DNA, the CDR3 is TGTGCCAGCAGTACGACAGGGTCACTTGCCCGTACTCTAGGACCCAATCAGCCCCAGCATTTT.

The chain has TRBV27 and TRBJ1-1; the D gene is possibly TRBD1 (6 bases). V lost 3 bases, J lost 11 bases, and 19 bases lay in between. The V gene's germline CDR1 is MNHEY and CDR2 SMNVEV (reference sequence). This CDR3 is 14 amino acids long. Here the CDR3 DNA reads TGTGCCAGCAGTTTTAATAACAGGGTCGGGGGGGCTTTCTTT. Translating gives CASSFNNRVGGAFF.

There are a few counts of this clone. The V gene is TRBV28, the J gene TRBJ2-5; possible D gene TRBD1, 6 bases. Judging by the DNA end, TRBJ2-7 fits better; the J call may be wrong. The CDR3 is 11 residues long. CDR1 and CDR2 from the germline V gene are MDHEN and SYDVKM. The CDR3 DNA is TGTGCCGGCGGACAGCCCTACGAGCAGTACTTC. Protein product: CAGGQPYEQYF.

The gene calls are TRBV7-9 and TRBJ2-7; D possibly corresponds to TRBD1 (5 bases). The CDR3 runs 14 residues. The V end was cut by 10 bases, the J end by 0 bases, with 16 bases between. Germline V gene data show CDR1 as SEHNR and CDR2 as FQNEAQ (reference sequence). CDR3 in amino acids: CATVYRLDSYEQYF. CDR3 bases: TGTGCCACCGTATACAGGCTGGACTCCTACGAGCAGTACTTC.

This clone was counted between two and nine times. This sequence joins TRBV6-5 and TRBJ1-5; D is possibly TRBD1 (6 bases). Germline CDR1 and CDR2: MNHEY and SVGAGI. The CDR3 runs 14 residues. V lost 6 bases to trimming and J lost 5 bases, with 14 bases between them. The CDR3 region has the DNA TGTGCCAGCAGACCTGGACAGAGGGATCAGCCCCAGCATTTT. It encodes CASRPGQRDQPQHF.

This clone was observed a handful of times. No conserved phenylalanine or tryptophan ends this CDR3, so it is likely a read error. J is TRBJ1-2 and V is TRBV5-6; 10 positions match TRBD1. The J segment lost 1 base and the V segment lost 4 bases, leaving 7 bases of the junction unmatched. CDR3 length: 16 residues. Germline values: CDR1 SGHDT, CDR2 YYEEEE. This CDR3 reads CASSRRTGGYNYGYTL. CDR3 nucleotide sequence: TGTGCCAGCAGCCGACGGACAGGGGGATATAACTATGGCTACACCCTC.

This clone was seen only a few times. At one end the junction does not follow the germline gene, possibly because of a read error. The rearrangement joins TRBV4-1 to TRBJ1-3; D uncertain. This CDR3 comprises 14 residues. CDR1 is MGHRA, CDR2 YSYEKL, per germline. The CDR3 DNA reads TGCGCCAGCAGACCAAACTTGCCGAGGAACAACATATATTTT. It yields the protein CASRPNLPRNNIYF.

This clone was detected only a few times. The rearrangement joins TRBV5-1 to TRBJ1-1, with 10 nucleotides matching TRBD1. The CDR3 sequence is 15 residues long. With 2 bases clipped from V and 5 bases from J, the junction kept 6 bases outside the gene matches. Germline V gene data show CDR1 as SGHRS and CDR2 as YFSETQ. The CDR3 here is CASSFRDRGTTEAFF. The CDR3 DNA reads TGCGCCAGCAGCTTCCGGGACAGGGGAACAACTGAAGCTTTCTTT.

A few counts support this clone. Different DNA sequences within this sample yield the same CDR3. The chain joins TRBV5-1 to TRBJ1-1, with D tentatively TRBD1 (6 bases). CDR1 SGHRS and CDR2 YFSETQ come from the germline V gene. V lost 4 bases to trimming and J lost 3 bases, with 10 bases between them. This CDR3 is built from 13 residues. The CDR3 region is CASSTRTDTEAFF. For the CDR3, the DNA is TGCGCCAGCAGCACTAGGACAGACACTGAAGCTTTCTTT.

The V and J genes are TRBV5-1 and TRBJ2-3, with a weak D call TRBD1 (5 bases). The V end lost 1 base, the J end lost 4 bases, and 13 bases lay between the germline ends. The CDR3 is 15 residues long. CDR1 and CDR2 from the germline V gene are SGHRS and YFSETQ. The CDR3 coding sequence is TGCGCCAGCAGCTTGCAAGGCAGGGATGCAGATACGCAGTATTTT. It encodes CASSLQGRDADTQYF.

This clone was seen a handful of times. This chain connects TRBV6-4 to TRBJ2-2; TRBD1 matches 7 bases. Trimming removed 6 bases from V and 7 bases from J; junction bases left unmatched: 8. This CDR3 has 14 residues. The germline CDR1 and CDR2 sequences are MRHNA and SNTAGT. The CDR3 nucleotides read TGTGCCAGCAGGAGTCAGGGGGACGGCGGGGAGCTGTTTTTT. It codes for CASRSQGDGGELFF.

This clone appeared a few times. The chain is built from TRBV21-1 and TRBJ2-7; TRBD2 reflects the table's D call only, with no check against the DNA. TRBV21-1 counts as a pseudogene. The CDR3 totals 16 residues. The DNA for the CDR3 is TGTGCCAGCAGCTTCCCTAGCGGGAGGCCCTCCTACGAGCAGTACTTC. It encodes CASSFPSGRPSYEQYF.

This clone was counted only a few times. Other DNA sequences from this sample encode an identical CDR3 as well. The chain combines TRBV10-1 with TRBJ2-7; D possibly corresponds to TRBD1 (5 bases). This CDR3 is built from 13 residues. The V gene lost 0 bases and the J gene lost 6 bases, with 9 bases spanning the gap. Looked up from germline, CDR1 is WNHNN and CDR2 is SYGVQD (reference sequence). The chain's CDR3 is CASSESRVGEQYF. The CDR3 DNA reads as TGCGCCAGCAGTGAGTCCAGGGTAGGCGAGCAGTACTTC.

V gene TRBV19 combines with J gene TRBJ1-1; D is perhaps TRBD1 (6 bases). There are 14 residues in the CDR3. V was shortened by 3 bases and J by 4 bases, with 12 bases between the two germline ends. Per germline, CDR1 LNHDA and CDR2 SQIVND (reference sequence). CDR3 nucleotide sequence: TGTGCCAGTAGTATGCAGGGGTTGGCCACTGAAGCTTTCTTT. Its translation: CASSMQGLATEAFF. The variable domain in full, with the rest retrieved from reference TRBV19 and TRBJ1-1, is DGGITQSPKYLFRKEGQNVTLSCEQNLNHDAMYWYRQDPGQGLRLIYYSQIVNDFQKGDIAEGYSVSREKKESFPLTVTSAQKNPTAFYLCASSMQGLATEAFFGQGTRLTVV.

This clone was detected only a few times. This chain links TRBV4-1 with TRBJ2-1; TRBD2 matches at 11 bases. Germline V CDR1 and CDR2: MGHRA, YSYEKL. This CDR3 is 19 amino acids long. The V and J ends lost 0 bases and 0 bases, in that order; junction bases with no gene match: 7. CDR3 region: CASSQEDSGGGSSYNEQFF. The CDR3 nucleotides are TGCGCCAGCAGCCAAGAGGATAGCGGGGGGGGGAGCTCCTACAATGAGCAGTTCTTC.

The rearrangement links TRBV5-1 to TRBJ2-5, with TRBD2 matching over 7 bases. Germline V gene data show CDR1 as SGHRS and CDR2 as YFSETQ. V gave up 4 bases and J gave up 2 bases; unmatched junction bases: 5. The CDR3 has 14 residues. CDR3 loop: CASSTGGTQETQYF. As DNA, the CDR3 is TGCGCCAGCAGCACCGGGGGGACGCAAGAGACCCAGTACTTC. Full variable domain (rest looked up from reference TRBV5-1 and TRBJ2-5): KAGVTQTPRYLIKTRGQQVTLSCSPISGHRSVSWYQQTPGQGLQFLFEYFSETQRNKGNFPGRFSGRQFSNSRSEMNVSTLELGDSALYLCASSTGGTQETQYFGPGTRLLVL.

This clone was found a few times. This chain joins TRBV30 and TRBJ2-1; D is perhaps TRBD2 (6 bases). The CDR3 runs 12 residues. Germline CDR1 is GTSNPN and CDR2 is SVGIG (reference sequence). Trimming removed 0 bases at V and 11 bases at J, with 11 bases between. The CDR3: CAWSVRRDQQFF. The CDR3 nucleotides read TGTGCCTGGAGTGTAAGGCGGGACCAGCAGTTCTTC.

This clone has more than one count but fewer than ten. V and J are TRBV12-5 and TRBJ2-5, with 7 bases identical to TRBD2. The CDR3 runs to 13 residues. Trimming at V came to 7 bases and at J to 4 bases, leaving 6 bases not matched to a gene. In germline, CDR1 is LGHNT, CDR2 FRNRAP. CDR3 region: CASAPGGGETQYF. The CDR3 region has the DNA TGTGCTAGTGCCCCGGGCGGGGGAGAGACCCAGTACTTC.

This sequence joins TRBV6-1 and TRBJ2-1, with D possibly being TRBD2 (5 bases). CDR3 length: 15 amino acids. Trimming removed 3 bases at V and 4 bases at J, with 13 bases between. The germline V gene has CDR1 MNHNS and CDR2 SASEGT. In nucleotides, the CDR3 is TGTGCCAGCAGTGAGGGTGCAACGGGATACAATGAGCAGTTCTTC. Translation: CASSEGATGYNEQFF.

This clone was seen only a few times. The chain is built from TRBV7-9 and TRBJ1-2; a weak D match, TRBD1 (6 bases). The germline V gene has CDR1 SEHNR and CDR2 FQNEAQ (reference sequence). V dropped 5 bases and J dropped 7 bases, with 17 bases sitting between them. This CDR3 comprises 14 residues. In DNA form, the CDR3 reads TGTGCCAGCAGCCCAGGGATGTCGGACAGTGGCTACACCTTC. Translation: CASSPGMSDSGYTF. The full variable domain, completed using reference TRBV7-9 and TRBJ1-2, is DTGVSQNPRHKITKRGQNVTFRCDPISEHNRLYWYRQTLGQGPEFLTYFQNEAQLEKSRLLSDRFSAERPKGSFSTLEIQRTEQGDSAMYLCASSPGMSDSGYTFGSGTRLTVV.

CDR3 DNA: TGTGCCAGCATGGGGCTAAGTGGAAACACCATATATTTT. It encodes CASMGLSGNTIYF. The chain links TRBV2 to TRBJ1-3, with D possibly matching TRBD1 (5 bases). Trimming removed 7 bases from V and 3 bases from J, with 10 bases in between. Germline CDR1 is SNHLY and CDR2 is FYNNEI. CDR3 length equals 13 residues.

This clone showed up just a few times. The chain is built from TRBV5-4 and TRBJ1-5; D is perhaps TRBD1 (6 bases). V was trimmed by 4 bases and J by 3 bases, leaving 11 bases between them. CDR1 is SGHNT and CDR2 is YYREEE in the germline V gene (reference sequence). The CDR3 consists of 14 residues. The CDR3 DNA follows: TGTGCCAGCAGCATAGACAGGTACAATCAGCCCCAGCATTTT. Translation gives CASSIDRYNQPQHF. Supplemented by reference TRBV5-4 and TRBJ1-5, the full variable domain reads ETGVTQSPTHLIKTRGQQVTLRCSSQSGHNTVSWYQQALGQGPQFIFQYYREEENGRGNFPPRFSGLQFPNYSSELNVNALELDDSALYLCASSIDRYNQPQHFGDGTRLSIL.

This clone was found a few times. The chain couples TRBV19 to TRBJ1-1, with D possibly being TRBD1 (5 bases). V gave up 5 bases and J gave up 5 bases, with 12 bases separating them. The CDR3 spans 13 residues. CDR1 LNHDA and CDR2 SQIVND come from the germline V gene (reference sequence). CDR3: CASSGAGSTEAFF. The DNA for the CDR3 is TGTGCCAGTAGTGGGGCAGGGTCTACTGAAGCTTTCTTT.

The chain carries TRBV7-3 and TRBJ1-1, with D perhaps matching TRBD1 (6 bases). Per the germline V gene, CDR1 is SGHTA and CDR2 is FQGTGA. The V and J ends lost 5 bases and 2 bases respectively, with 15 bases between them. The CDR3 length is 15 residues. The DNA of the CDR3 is TGTGCCAGCAGCCTGACAGGACTTACAAACACTGAAGCTTTCTTT. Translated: CASSLTGLTNTEAFF.

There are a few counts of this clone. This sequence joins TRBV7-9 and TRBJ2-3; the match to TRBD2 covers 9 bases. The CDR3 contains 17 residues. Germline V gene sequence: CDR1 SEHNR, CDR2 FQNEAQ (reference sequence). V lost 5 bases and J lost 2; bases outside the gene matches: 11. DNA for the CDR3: TGTGCCAGCAGCCCACCTAGGACTAGCGAGACCACAGATACGCAGTATTTT. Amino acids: CASSPPRTSETTDTQYF.

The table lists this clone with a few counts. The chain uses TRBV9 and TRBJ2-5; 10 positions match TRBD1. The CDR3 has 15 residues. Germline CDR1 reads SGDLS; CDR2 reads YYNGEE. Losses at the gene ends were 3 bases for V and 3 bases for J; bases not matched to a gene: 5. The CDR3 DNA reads TGTGCCAGCAGCGGACAGGGGGCGGTGGAAGAGACCCAGTACTTC. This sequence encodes CASSGQGAVEETQYF. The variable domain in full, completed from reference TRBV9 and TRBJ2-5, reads DSGVTQTPKHLITATGQRVTLRCSPRSGDLSVYWYQQSLDQGLQFLIQYYNGEERAKGNILERFSAQQFPDLHSELNLSSLELGDSALYFCASSGQGAVEETQYFGPGTRLLVL.

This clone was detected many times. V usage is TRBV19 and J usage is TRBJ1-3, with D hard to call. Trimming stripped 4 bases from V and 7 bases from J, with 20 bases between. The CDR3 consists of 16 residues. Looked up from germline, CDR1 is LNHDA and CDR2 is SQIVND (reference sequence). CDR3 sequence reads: CASSTDPVGDGNTIYF. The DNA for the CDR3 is TGTGCCAGTAGTACGGATCCTGTCGGAGATGGCAACACCATATATTTT. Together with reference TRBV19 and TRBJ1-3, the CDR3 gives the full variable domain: DGGITQSPKYLFRKEGQNVTLSCEQNLNHDAMYWYRQDPGQGLRLIYYSQIVNDFQKGDIAEGYSVSREKKESFPLTVTSAQKNPTAFYLCASSTDPVGDGNTIYFGEGSWLTVV.

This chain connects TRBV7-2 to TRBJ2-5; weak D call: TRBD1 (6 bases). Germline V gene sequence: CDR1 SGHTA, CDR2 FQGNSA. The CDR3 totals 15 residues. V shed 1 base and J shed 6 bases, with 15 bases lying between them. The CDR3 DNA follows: TGTGCCAGCAGCTTAGACTCAGGGGATCGAAAGACCCAGTACTTC. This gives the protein CASSLDSGDRKTQYF. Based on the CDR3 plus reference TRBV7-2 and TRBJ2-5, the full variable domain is GAGVSQSPSNKVTEKGKDVELRCDPISGHTALYWYRQSLGQGLEFLIYFQGNSAPDKSGLPSDRFSAERTGGSVSTLTIQRTQQEDSAVYLCASSLDSGDRKTQYFGPGTRLLVL.

DNA for the CDR3: TGTGCCTGGAGTATCAGGGTTGGCAATCAGCCCCAGCATTTT. Translation gives CAWSIRVGNQPQHF. The chain carries TRBV30 and TRBJ1-5; TRBD1 is a possible D gene (5 bases). The CDR3 contains 14 residues. Trimming cost V 2 bases and J 2 bases, with 10 bases left between them. Germline V lookup: CDR1 GTSNPN, CDR2 SVGIG (reference sequence).